A single T cell receptor beta chain is shown here with its context. There is no known antigen for this receptor. Base qualities are not provided; no much larger clone lies one nucleotide away. These data belong to a study of metastatic and nonmetastatic thyroid tumors (dated by TCRdb to between 2020 and 2021). Looking at the study overall: Repertoires were compared across peripheral blood and tumor or nodule tissue samples from malignant and benign thyroid patients. Findings and caveats that apply to the study as a whole: TCR beta diversity was reported as significantly higher in malignant tumors than in benign nodules, in both blood and tumor samples.

Libraries were prepared through PCR. This sample was sequenced with an Illumina HiSeq 4000. High-throughput sequencing was used to profile the TCR beta-chain CDR3 region of each patient. In the original analysis: The researchers built a classifier to tell apart papillary thyroid cancer patients with distant metastasis, based on CDR3 differences among clinicopathological groups. To measure repertoire diversity the researchers used the Shannon index, while the Morisita-Horn index served to gauge how similar the tumor and blood repertoires were. The raw public reads went through TCRdb reprocessing: fastp at Q25, MiXCR clone calling, in-frame beta chains kept. TCRdb, rather than the study authors, made the V and J calls. The sample table holds 17,000 or so clones, of which under 35% were seen once. Roughly 14% of the sample comes from the top ten. Before undergoing thyroid surgery, none of the patients had been given any kind of treatment. Using T-cell receptor beta sequencing, the researchers looked back retrospectively at clinical samples from patients, gathered between about 2011 and 2019.

This TCR came from a female donor with papillary thyroid cancer or a benign thyroid nodule (not recorded which). Some clones in this sample may be carry-over from other donors' samples. The sequencing sample was made of adjacent normal tissue.

The CDR3 region: CASSLFGREAAYNEQFF. At the DNA level, the sequence is TGTGCCAGCAGCTTATTCGGGAGGGAGGCGGCATACAATGAGCAGTTCTTC. Here the chain combines TRBV7-6 and TRBJ2-1; 8 bases in the junction line up with TRBD2. The CDR3 starts with the cysteine, ends with the phenylalanine, and has 17 residues. Only the CDR3 DNA is retained, 51 bases long and in frame from the first base. Germline trimming: 2 bases from V, 4 bases from J; junction bases outside gene matches: 10. CDR1 and CDR2 (SGHVS, FNYEAQ) derive from the germline V gene.